The rows below give T cell receptor beta chains drawn from one sample of a study of T cell repertoires in cytomegalovirus infection. One entry per CDR3 protein results from TCRdb running MiXCR on the reads. The sample has around 900,000 distinct CDR3 sequences; approximately 33% are singletons. No antigens are known for them. The sample was cultured CD8+ T cells from PBMCs, taken from culture after CMV antigen stimulation. Receptors originate from a human donor in good health (CMV status not recorded). Some clones in this sample may be carry-over from other donors' samples. The conserved cysteine and the conserved F or W are not part of the CDR3 here. Each record gives: D gene, J gene, V gene, CDR3 protein. The D gene is left open where the match is weak.

TRBD2,TRBJ2-1,TRBV19,ASSPSGGPFNEQF
TRBD1,TRBJ1-1,TRBV7-4,ASSFNRGGGAF
.,TRBJ1-2,TRBV7-9,ASSSGGAANYGYT
.,TRBJ2-1,TRBV27,ASSLRLRSSYNEQF
.,TRBJ1-2,TRBV29-1,SVESGGALGYT
.,TRBJ2-6,TRBV4-1,ASSQDSHYSGANVLT
.,TRBJ2-5,TRBV7-3,ASSLAGGEGETQY
.,TRBJ1-5,TRBV7-2,APRWSGHTNSHQPQH
.,TRBJ2-1,TRBV6-1,ASSEKGVVGGETEQF
.,TRBJ1-5,TRBV6-1,AIRDVRYQRQPQH
.,TRBJ1-2,TRBV19,ASATGTLYGYT
TRBD1,TRBJ1-1,TRBV6-6,ASSTPQGARTEAF
.,TRBJ2-5,TRBV7-9,ASSLRPVVDQETQY
.,TRBJ2-3,TRBV7-8,ASSLEGSFTDTQY
.,TRBJ1-2,TRBV12-5,ASGSELRGYGYT
.,TRBJ2-7,TRBV12-3/TRBV12-4,ASSDISNEQY
TRBD2,TRBJ2-3,TRBV6-5,ASSYYRGADTQY
.,TRBJ1-5,TRBV5-5,ASSGGPGHGGNQPQH
.,TRBJ2-5,TRBV7-3,ARRSLPQAPQETQY
.,TRBJ2-7,TRBV5-4,ASSSPTTGSYEQY
.,TRBJ2-3,TRBV7-8,ASSFKRADTQY
.,TRBJ1-3,TRBV12-3/TRBV12-4,ASKPGGHTIY
.,TRBJ2-7,TRBV27,ASNSGSRLYEQY
TRBD2,TRBJ2-1,TRBV7-6,ASSPPGLAGGSNEQF
.,TRBJ1-5,TRBV19,ASSSPAGGNNQPQH
.,TRBJ2-6,TRBV7-3,ASSRHREVVFGANVLT
.,TRBJ1-1,TRBV12-3/TRBV12-4,ASSFGGADTEAF
.,TRBJ2-6,TRBV7-6,ASSDYQGRAGANVLT
.,TRBJ1-2,TRBV27,ASSFHTGRGYT
TRBD1,TRBJ2-2,TRBV6-2/TRBV6-3,ASSDRDRSNTGELF
TRBD2,TRBJ2-1,TRBV13,ASSLGLAGGALQF
.,TRBJ2-7,TRBV20-1,SASGTHSYEQY
TRBD1,TRBJ2-5,TRBV24-1,ATSDSDRGPETQY
.,TRBJ1-1,TRBV5-6,TSSFRAAPPKAF
.,TRBJ1-5,TRBV6-5,ASSQGKGNQPQH
.,TRBJ2-6,TRBV7-9,ASSRGQTSGANVLT
.,TRBJ1-1,TRBV6-6,ASSYSLYGRTMNTEAF